This T cell receptor (beta chain) stems from a study of T cell clonotyping in hematopoietic cell transplantation. The study, taken as a whole, reports: Graft donor and pretransplant recipient Inverse Simpson Index values predicted broader posttransplant TCR diversity. Few recipient clonotypes overlapped donors; over 97% were de novo at given depth. Pathologically expanded recipient clonotypes increased progressively from day 30 to day 180 as diversity fell. No sorting was done, leaving CD4 and CD8 contributions mixed.

The CDR3 loop spans 11 amino acids. Germline assignment: CDR1 SQVTM and CDR2 ANQGSEA. The V and J ends lost 1 base and 8 bases respectively, with 8 bases between them. A note on this clone: Antigen specificity is unknown.

Assay used: immunoSEQ multiplex PCR; TCRdb lists only in-frame clones, some missing. The data show around 1,800 clones, around three quarters seen once. The chain links TRBV29-1 to TRBJ1-1; D gene unclear. The sequencing sample was made of peripheral blood mononuclear cells. This TCR was recovered from a man in his thirties or forties in good health. Some clones in this sample may be carry-over from other donors' samples. The chain's CDR3 is CSVEVLREAFF. The CDR3 DNA is TGCAGCGTTGAAGTCCTCAGGGAAGCTTTCTTT.